The 26 T cell receptor beta chains listed next were all sequenced from one sample in a study of graft-versus-host responses after intestinal transplantation. Assay used: immunoSEQ multiplex PCR; TCRdb lists only in-frame clones, some missing. The table includes 80,000 or so clones, about 92% detected once. The input for sequencing was PBMCs, taken 98 days after intestinal transplantation. These TCRs come from a human patient who received an intestinal transplant, so some T cells may come from the graft donor.

This rearrangement joins TRBV2 to TRBJ2-7; 9 nucleotides agree with TRBD1. This CDR3 contains 12 residues. The germline CDR1 and CDR2 sequences are SNHLY and FYNNEI. After removal of 6 bases from V and 3 bases from J, the junction contained 0 bases not matched to a gene. The CDR3 region has the DNA TGTGCCAGCAGGGACAGGGGCTACGAGCAGTACTTC. Its protein product is CASRDRGYEQYF.

V and J are TRBV2 and TRBJ2-2; D might be TRBD1 (5 bases). Trimming cost V 8 bases and J 2 bases, with 12 bases left between them. This CDR3 has 14 residues. Germline V gives CDR1 SNHLY, CDR2 FYNNEI. The chain's CDR3 is CASGVGANTGELFF. CDR3 bases: TGTGCCAGCGGGGTAGGGGCCAACACCGGGGAGCTGTTTTTT.

The chain recombines TRBV5-4 with TRBJ2-3, with TRBD2 matching over 11 bases. CDR1 and CDR2 from the germline V gene are SGHNT and YYREEE (reference sequence). V trimming: 0 bases; J trimming: 0 bases; junction bases outside the gene matches: 6. This CDR3 has 18 residues. CDR3 sequence (DNA): TGTGCCAGCAGCTTGGGACTAGCGGGACCCTATAGCACAGATACGCAGTATTTT. It is translated as CASSLGLAGPYSTDTQYF.

The V call is TRBV4-2, the J call TRBJ2-7, with a possible D match to TRBD2 (7 bases). The CDR3 extends over 17 amino acids. From germline, CDR1 is LGHNA and CDR2 YNFKEQ. Trimming shortened V by 1 base and J by 3 bases, and 19 bases separated the two germline ends. The CDR3 DNA reads TGTGCCAGCAGCCAAGTGGGAGGGAGGGGGATCGACTACGAGCAGTACTTC. Protein: CASSQVGGRGIDYEQYF.

The chain uses TRBV6-5 and TRBJ1-5; a weak D match, TRBD1 (6 bases). The ends were cut back, 5 bases at V and 5 bases at J, with 10 bases in the middle. The CDR3 runs to 13 residues. CDR1 is MNHEY, CDR2 SVGAGI, per germline. The CDR3 nucleotides read TGTGCCAGCAGTAGAAACAGGGATCAGCCCCAGCATTTT. Amino acids: CASSRNRDQPQHF.

In its sample, this clone was seen a few times. V gene TRBV10-3 combines with J gene TRBJ2-7; 7 nucleotides align to TRBD1. This CDR3 contains 14 residues. Trimming took 3 bases from V and 3 from J; bases not matched to a gene: 5. Germline CDR1 and CDR2: ENHRY and SYGVKD. CDR3 in DNA: TGTGCCATCAGTGATCCGGGACAGATCTACGAGCAGTACTTC. Translating gives CAISDPGQIYEQYF.

The chain carries TRBV11-2 and TRBJ2-7; D ambiguous. The CDR3 spans 13 residues. From germline, CDR1 is SGHAT and CDR2 FQNNGV. The V end was cut by 1 base, the J end by 1 base, with 5 bases between. The CDR3 DNA reads TGTGCCAGCAGCTTAGCTGCTTCCTACGAGCAGTACTTC. Residues: CASSLAASYEQYF.

This chain joins TRBV7-9 and TRBJ1-1, with 7 positions matching TRBD1. The CDR3 contains 13 residues. Germline V gives CDR1 SEHNR, CDR2 FQNEAQ (reference sequence). V gave up 0 bases and J gave up 7 bases; unmatched junction bases: 2. CDR3 residues: CASSLAGTVEAFF. The CDR3 DNA reads TGTGCCAGCAGCTTAGCGGGGACAGTTGAAGCTTTCTTT.

The V gene is TRBV6-1, the J gene TRBJ1-1; 8 bases line up with TRBD1. Germline V gene sequence: CDR1 MNHNS, CDR2 SASEGT. CDR3 length equals 14 residues. Germline trimming cut 5 bases from V and 1 base from J; bases unmatched to any gene: 3. CDR3 sequence: CASSYGQGNTEAFF. Written as DNA, the CDR3 is TGTGCCAGCAGTTATGGACAGGGGAACACTGAAGCTTTCTTT.

The chain joins TRBV28 to TRBJ2-3, with a tentative D call TRBD2 (5 bases). Between the trimmed V and J ends, which lost 3 bases and 1 base, there was a span of 8 bases. Looked up from germline, CDR1 is MDHEN and CDR2 is SYDVKM. The CDR3 is made up of 14 amino acids. For the CDR3, the DNA is TGTGCCAGCAGTTTCACCGGGGGCACAGATACGCAGTATTTT. As protein: CASSFTGGTDTQYF.

V is TRBV6-5 and J is TRBJ1-5, with D unclear. V was trimmed by 8 bases and J by 1 base, leaving 15 bases between them. CDR1 is MNHEY, CDR2 SVGAGI, per germline. This CDR3 region has 15 residues. DNA of the CDR3: TGTGCCAGCGATGGTGGGCCTACGAGCAATCAGCCCCAGCATTTT. Translation gives CASDGGPTSNQPQHF.

The rearrangement joins TRBV14 to TRBJ2-1; the D is unclear. The germline V and J ends were trimmed by 1 base and 4 bases, with 5 bases remaining between them. The CDR3 runs to 13 residues. The germline V gene has CDR1 SGHDN and CDR2 FVKESK. The CDR3 sequence is CASSQAPYNEQFF. The CDR3 coding sequence is TGTGCCAGCAGCCAAGCTCCATACAATGAGCAGTTCTTC.

V usage is TRBV11-2 and J usage is TRBJ1-1; maybe TRBD1 (6 bases). This CDR3 region has 12 residues. The V gene lost 7 bases and the J gene lost 10 bases, with 16 bases spanning the gap. The V gene's germline CDR1 is SGHAT and CDR2 FQNNGV. The CDR3 region is CASTVQGRGAFF. The CDR3, as DNA: TGTGCCAGCACTGTACAGGGAAGGGGAGCTTTCTTT.

The chain joins TRBV7-9 to TRBJ2-3, with TRBD1 matching 8 bases. Trimming cost V 5 bases and J 4 bases; bases outside gene matches: 11. The CDR3 length is 16 residues. Germline values: CDR1 SEHNR, CDR2 FQNEAQ (reference sequence). This CDR3 is CASSPRTGRRADTQYF. The CDR3 DNA follows: TGTGCCAGCAGCCCCAGGACAGGGCGTCGGGCAGATACGCAGTATTTT.

This chain links TRBV25-1 with TRBJ2-5, with 10 nucleotides matching TRBD1. CDR3 length: 14 amino acids. Germline CDR1 MGHDK, CDR2 SYGVNS. J lost 5 bases, V lost 1 base, and 1 base had no gene match. As DNA, the CDR3 is TGTGCCAGCAGTGAATGGGGACAGGGGGAGACCCAGTACTTC. The encoded protein is CASSEWGQGETQYF.

V is TRBV7-3 and J is TRBJ2-5; D might be TRBD1 or TRBD2, each matching 5 bases. The CDR3 has 15 amino acids. Trimming removed 2 bases from V and 7 bases from J, with 17 bases in between. Germline V gene lookup returns CDR1 SGHTA and CDR2 FQGTGA. The CDR3 bases are TGTGCCAGCAGCTTAGGCGCAGGGACCCATGGGACCCAGTACTTC. The encoded protein is CASSLGAGTHGTQYF.

The rearrangement joins TRBV30 to TRBJ2-3; 8 bases align to TRBD1. In germline, CDR1 is GTSNPN, CDR2 SVGIG (reference sequence). Trimming removed 2 bases from V and 2 bases from J; junction bases left unmatched: 9. The CDR3 is 16 residues long. CDR3 residues: CAWSYRDRLYTDTQYF. The DNA of the CDR3 is TGTGCCTGGAGTTACCGGGACAGGTTATACACAGATACGCAGTATTTT.

The chain is built from TRBV7-9 and TRBJ1-1, with D possibly being TRBD1 (6 bases). The germline gives CDR1 SEHNR, CDR2 FQNEAQ (reference sequence). The CDR3 loop spans 14 amino acids. V was clipped by 5 bases and J by 2 bases, with 12 bases between them. CDR3 sequence reads: CASSPWTANTEAFF. The DNA of the CDR3 is TGTGCCAGCAGCCCGTGGACAGCCAACACTGAAGCTTTCTTT. Full variable domain (rest looked up from reference TRBV7-9 and TRBJ1-1): DTGVSQNPRHKITKRGQNVTFRCDPISEHNRLYWYRQTLGQGPEFLTYFQNEAQLEKSRLLSDRFSAERPKGSFSTLEIQRTEQGDSAMYLCASSPWTANTEAFFGQGTRLTVV.

Only one count was recorded for this clone. The chain links TRBV27 to TRBJ2-1; 10 bases fit TRBD2. Trimming took 3 bases from V and 6 from J; bases not matched to a gene: 8. This CDR3 region has 16 residues. The V gene's germline CDR1 is MNHEY and CDR2 SMNVEV (reference sequence). The CDR3 sequence: CASSFLISGRANEQFF. CDR3 bases: TGTGCCAGCAGTTTTCTAATCAGCGGGAGGGCCAATGAGCAGTTCTTC.

This clone appeared once. The genes are TRBV5-6 and TRBJ2-2; the D gene is possibly TRBD2 (6 bases). The V end was cut by 0 bases, the J end by 2 bases, with 11 bases between. CDR1 is SGHDT and CDR2 is YYEEEE in the germline V gene. This CDR3 contains 16 residues. The CDR3 DNA follows: TGTGCCAGCAGCTTGGATATGGGGGGAAACACCGGGGAGCTGTTTTTT. It yields the protein CASSLDMGGNTGELFF.

This rearrangement joins TRBV9 to TRBJ1-3, with 7 bases identical to TRBD1. This CDR3 region has 14 residues. Germline CDR1 reads SGDLS; CDR2 reads YYNGEE. Trimming took 0 bases from V and 3 from J; bases not matched to a gene: 0. The DNA of the CDR3 is TGTGCCAGCAGCGTAGGGACAGGTGGAAACACCATATATTTT. Translation: CASSVGTGGNTIYF.

The rearrangement uses TRBV11-2 and TRBJ1-2, with D perhaps matching TRBD1 (6 bases). Trimming left V 5 bases short and J 3 bases short, with 16 bases between. In germline, CDR1 is SGHAT, CDR2 FQNNGV. The CDR3 loop spans 15 amino acids. CDR3 DNA sequence: TGTGCCAGCAGCCTTTTTTCAGGGGAAGACTATGGCTACACCTTC. Its protein is CASSLFSGEDYGYTF.

The table lists this clone with a few counts. The chain has TRBV5-6 and TRBJ2-1; D perhaps matches TRBD2 (5 bases). The V end was cut by 3 bases, the J end by 8 bases, with 12 bases between. The CDR3 is 13 amino acids. The V gene's germline CDR1 is SGHDT and CDR2 YYEEEE. The CDR3, as DNA: TGTGCCAGCAGCTGGCCCTCTAGCTATGAGCAGTTCTTC. Translating it yields CASSWPSSYEQFF.

This clone was counted between two and nine times. The chain links TRBV7-9 to TRBJ1-1; D is uncertain. CDR3 length equals 13 residues. The germline V and J ends were trimmed by 2 bases and 1 base, with 5 bases remaining between them. Looked up from germline, CDR1 is SEHNR and CDR2 is FQNEAQ (reference sequence). CDR3 DNA sequence: TGTGCCAGCAGCTTACGGGGGAACACTGAAGCTTTCTTT. It translates to CASSLRGNTEAFF.

This chain links TRBV5-5 with TRBJ2-5; unclear D gene. The germline gives CDR1 SGHKS, CDR2 YYEKEE (reference sequence). Trimming removed 0 bases from V and 4 bases from J, with 4 bases in between. This CDR3 contains 12 residues. CDR3 coding DNA: TGTGCCAGCAGCTTGGTTGGAGAGACCCAGTACTTC. Translation: CASSLVGETQYF.

V gene TRBV28 combines with J gene TRBJ2-3; the match to TRBD2 covers 7 bases. The CDR3 is made up of 15 amino acids. Germline trimming cut 7 bases from V and 2 bases from J; bases unmatched to any gene: 9. Germline V gene lookup returns CDR1 MDHEN and CDR2 SYDVKM. The CDR3 loop reads CASTFLLADTDTQYF. CDR3 in DNA: TGTGCCAGCACCTTTCTTCTAGCGGACACAGATACGCAGTATTTT.